The next 26 T cell receptor beta chains were all read from a single sample in a study of beta chain features in type 1 diabetes. Study-wide results and caveats: In all four CD4+ subsets, TCRB CDR3 length was significantly, moderately reduced in type 1 diabetes.

Their antigens are not known. The entirety of the isolated RNA underwent reverse transcription, so expressed TCRB transcripts were sequenced. Libraries were prepared by immunoSEQ multiplex PCR; TCRdb keeps only in-frame clonotypes and omits some of them. The data show some 370,000 clones, 9.6% seen once. Source material: central memory CD4+ T cells from blood. The receptors stem from a man aged 25-45 years with type 1 diabetes.

This chain joins TRBV5-4 and TRBJ1-5; D remains ambiguous. CDR1 and CDR2 (germline): SGHNT, YYREEE (reference sequence). This CDR3 is built from 13 residues. V was clipped by 4 bases and J by 6 bases, with 11 bases between them. CDR3 sequence (DNA): TGTGCCAGCAGCCTGGGGTACGGTCAGCCCCAGCATTTT. Translated: CASSLGYGQPQHF. The full variable domain, completed using reference TRBV5-4 and TRBJ1-5, is ETGVTQSPTHLIKTRGQQVTLRCSSQSGHNTVSWYQQALGQGPQFIFQYYREEENGRGNFPPRFSGLQFPNYSSELNVNALELDDSALYLCASSLGYGQPQHFGDGTRLSIL.

This clone was recorded a few times. The rearrangement links TRBV7-8 to TRBJ1-1, with a tentative D call TRBD1 (5 bases). Germline V gene sequence: CDR1 SGHVS, CDR2 FQNEAQ. The CDR3 length is 14 residues. V was trimmed by 5 bases and J by 1 base, leaving 11 bases between them. DNA for the CDR3: TGTGCCAGCAGCCTCAGAGACAGGAACACTGAAGCTTTCTTT. As protein: CASSLRDRNTEAFF.

This clone has a handful of counts. The chain uses TRBV6-5 and TRBJ2-1; D is unclear. Germline V gene sequence: CDR1 MNHEY, CDR2 SVGAGI. The length of the CDR3 is 12 residues. V dropped 2 bases and J dropped 10 bases, with 9 bases sitting between them. The CDR3 region has the DNA TGTGCCAGCAGTTACCTCAAGGGCGAGCAGTTCTTC. Its protein product is CASSYLKGEQFF.

The sample holds a few counts of this clone. The chain links TRBV29-1 to TRBJ1-4; TRBD1 agrees at 10 bases. The germline gives CDR1 SQVTM, CDR2 ANQGSEA. After removal of 7 bases from V and 7 bases from J, the junction contained 9 bases not matched to a gene. The CDR3 runs 14 residues. The CDR3 spells CSAKRTGGREKLFF. CDR3 coding DNA: TGCAGCGCCAAAAGGACAGGGGGACGTGAAAAACTGTTTTTT.

Ten or more counts support this clone. The rearrangement joins TRBV4-1 to TRBJ2-1; D not certain. CDR1 is MGHRA and CDR2 is YSYEKL in the germline V gene. This CDR3 contains 17 residues. Between the trimmed V and J ends, which lost 1 base and 6 bases, there was a span of 19 bases. DNA of the CDR3: TGCGCCAGCAGCCAAGTCAAGGCTCCAGGCGAGTTCAATGAGCAGTTCTTC. This encodes CASSQVKAPGEFNEQFF.

This clone was seen more than once but under ten times. The chain has TRBV23-1 and TRBJ2-2, with no clear D. TRBV23-1 is noted as an ORF with a role that remains uncertain. V lost 3 bases and J 2 bases, leaving 13 bases between the germline ends. The CDR3 totals 16 residues. The CDR3 loop is CASSQGEGPNTGELFF. The CDR3 coding sequence is TGCGCCAGCAGTCAGGGTGAAGGGCCCAACACCGGGGAGCTGTTTTTT.

The chain couples TRBV11-2 to TRBJ2-3; 8 bases map to TRBD2. This CDR3 comprises 16 residues. Trimming at V came to 1 base and at J to 5 bases, leaving 8 bases not matched to a gene. Germline CDR1 reads SGHAT; CDR2 reads FQNNGV. CDR3: CASSLGVAGYLDTQYF. The CDR3 DNA follows: TGTGCCAGCAGCTTAGGGGTAGCGGGGTATTTAGATACGCAGTATTTT.

V gene TRBV7-9 combines with J gene TRBJ1-3; D gene unclear. The germline V gene encodes CDR1 SEHNR and CDR2 FQNEAQ (reference sequence). Trimming stripped 2 bases from V and 0 bases from J, with 5 bases between. The CDR3 covers 14 residues. The CDR3 is CASSLRHSGNTIYF. The CDR3 nucleotides are TGTGCCAGCAGCTTAAGGCACTCTGGAAACACCATATATTTT.

This clone was counted between two and nine times. The chain couples TRBV27 to TRBJ2-1, with TRBD2 identical over 7 bases. Losses at the gene ends were 5 bases for V and 6 bases for J; bases not matched to a gene: 4. Per germline, CDR1 MNHEY and CDR2 SMNVEV (reference sequence). CDR3 length equals 13 residues. The CDR3 sequence: CASSPRTSNEQFF. CDR3 nucleotide sequence: TGTGCCAGCAGTCCCCGGACTAGCAATGAGCAGTTCTTC.

The J gene is TRBJ1-3, the V gene TRBV7-8; D not resolved. The V and J ends lost 1 base and 0 bases respectively, with 10 bases between them. The CDR3 totals 16 residues. CDR1 is SGHVS, CDR2 FQNEAQ, per germline. The CDR3 here is CASSLVSVSSGNTIYF. In nucleotides, the CDR3 is TGTGCCAGCAGCTTAGTATCTGTAAGCTCTGGAAACACCATATATTTT. The full variable domain, completed using reference TRBV7-8 and TRBJ1-3, is GAGVSQSPRYKVAKRGQDVALRCDPISGHVSLFWYQQALGQGPEFLTYFQNEAQLDKSGLPSDRFFAERPEGSVSTLKIQRTQQEDSAVYLCASSLVSVSSGNTIYFGEGSWLTVV.

This clone was seen more than once but under ten times. The chain uses TRBV10-3 and TRBJ1-1; D remains ambiguous. Germline V gene lookup returns CDR1 ENHRY and CDR2 SYGVKD. The CDR3 is 13 residues long. V lost 3 bases and J 1 base, leaving 6 bases between the germline ends. In nucleotides, the CDR3 is TGTGCCATCAGTGACGCTCCGAACACTGAAGCTTTCTTT. This encodes CAISDAPNTEAFF.

This clone was seen a handful of times. This rearrangement joins TRBV7-2 to TRBJ2-1; 7 nucleotides line up with TRBD2. The CDR3 has 15 residues. The germline CDR1 and CDR2 sequences are SGHTA and FQGNSA. The J segment lost 4 bases and the V segment lost 2 bases, leaving 5 bases of the junction unmatched. The CDR3 coding sequence is TGTGCCAGCAGCTTAACGGGGGAGGGATACAATGAGCAGTTCTTC. Translation gives CASSLTGEGYNEQFF. The variable domain in full, completed from reference TRBV7-2 and TRBJ2-1, reads GAGVSQSPSNKVTEKGKDVELRCDPISGHTALYWYRQSLGQGLEFLIYFQGNSAPDKSGLPSDRFSAERTGGSVSTLTIQRTQQEDSAVYLCASSLTGEGYNEQFFGPGTRLTVL.

V and J are TRBV7-9 and TRBJ2-5, with 9 bases fitting TRBD2. V lost 2 bases and J lost 5; bases outside the gene matches: 12. There are 17 residues in the CDR3. CDR1 is SEHNR and CDR2 is FQNEAQ in the germline V gene (reference sequence). The CDR3 nucleotides read TGTGCCAGCAGCTTATTATCCCTAGCGGGACCGCGCGAGACCCAGTACTTC. It encodes CASSLLSLAGPRETQYF.

The chain uses TRBV5-4 and TRBJ2-1, with TRBD2 matching 10 bases. This CDR3 spans 17 amino acids. J gave up 1 base and V 4 bases, and 8 bases lay outside the gene matches. CDR1 and CDR2 (germline): SGHNT, YYREEE (reference sequence). The CDR3 DNA reads as TGTGCCAGCAGCCCCTCAAGCGGGAGGGGTTCCTACAATGAGCAGTTCTTC. Encoded protein: CASSPSSGRGSYNEQFF.

This clone has only a few counts. The V gene is TRBV4-3, the J gene TRBJ2-2; 9 nucleotides line up with TRBD2. V lost 0 bases to trimming and J lost 1 base; unmatched junction nucleotides: 6. Germline V gene data show CDR1 as LGHNA and CDR2 as YSLEER. This CDR3 has 18 residues. The CDR3 spells CASSQDFPSGMNTGELFF. CDR3 DNA: TGCGCCAGCAGCCAAGATTTTCCTAGCGGGATGAACACCGGGGAGCTGTTTTTT.

This clone occurred many times. The rearrangement joins TRBV11-2 to TRBJ1-1; no clear D gene. Between the trimmed V and J ends, which lost 4 bases and 5 bases, there was a span of 8 bases. The V gene's germline CDR1 is SGHAT and CDR2 FQNNGV. The CDR3 is made up of 12 amino acids. The CDR3 sequence is CASSWSETEAFF. The CDR3 DNA sequence: TGTGCCAGCAGCTGGAGTGAAACTGAAGCTTTCTTT.

The CDR3 nucleotides are TGCGCCAGCAGTGATACTAGCGGACGATACTACGAGCAGTACTTC. It is translated as CASSDTSGRYYEQYF. V usage is TRBV10-2 and J usage is TRBJ2-7; 8 positions agree with TRBD2. Per the germline V gene, CDR1 is WSHSY and CDR2 is SAAADI. The CDR3 contains 15 residues. Trimming took 3 bases from V and 3 from J; bases not matched to a gene: 7.

The CDR3 DNA follows: TGTGCCAGCAGCCAGGCGAAGGATGGCTACACCTTC. This encodes CASSQAKDGYTF. This chain links TRBV4-2 with TRBJ1-2; no firm D call. Germline values: CDR1 LGHNA, CDR2 YNFKEQ. This CDR3 has 12 amino acids. Trimming shortened V by 3 bases and J by 6 bases, and 8 bases separated the two germline ends.

J is TRBJ2-7 and V is TRBV10-2; perhaps TRBD1 as D (6 bases). The CDR3 contains 11 residues. The germline CDR1 and CDR2 sequences are WSHSY and SAAADI. V lost 9 bases to trimming and J lost 3 bases, with 9 bases between them. CDR3 region: CASGQSYEQYF. The DNA of the CDR3 is TGCGCCAGTGGACAGAGCTACGAGCAGTACTTC.

This chain uses TRBV6-1 with TRBJ2-3, with 7 bases that match TRBD1. V lost 7 bases, J lost 2 bases, and 6 bases stayed unmatched. This CDR3 has 14 amino acids. CDR1 is MNHNS, CDR2 SASEGT, per germline. The CDR3 protein is CASISGQNTDTQYF. The CDR3 nucleotides are TGTGCCAGCATATCGGGACAGAACACAGATACGCAGTATTTT.

As for this clone: Different DNA sequences within this sample yield the same CDR3. The rearrangement joins TRBV6-5 to TRBJ2-7, with D tentatively TRBD1 (6 bases). Germline CDR1 and CDR2: MNHEY and SVGAGI. This CDR3 region has 12 residues. V lost 8 bases and J 2 bases, leaving 10 bases between the germline ends. The CDR3 sequence: CASRDTTYEQYF. The CDR3 nucleotides are TGTGCCAGCCGGGACACAACCTACGAGCAGTACTTC.

V and J are TRBV6-6 and TRBJ1-6; 8 bases match TRBD1. The CDR3 contains 15 residues. V was pared by 4 bases and J by 6 bases, with 5 bases of the junction left unmatched. Germline lookup yields CDR1 MNHNY and CDR2 SVGAGI (reference sequence). The CDR3 loop reads CASSFGQGGNSPLHF. The CDR3 nucleotides read TGTGCCAGCAGTTTCGGACAGGGAGGTAATTCACCCCTCCACTTT.

The chain links TRBV5-8 to TRBJ2-2; D uncertain. V was cut by 4 bases and J by 1 base, with 17 bases left in between. This CDR3 comprises 17 residues. Germline CDR1 is SGHTS and CDR2 is YDEGEE. CDR3 bases: TGTGCCAGCAGCCGAAACGGACCTATCGGGAACACCGGGGAGCTGTTTTTT. As protein: CASSRNGPIGNTGELFF.

There are a few counts of this clone. The genes are TRBV7-9 and TRBJ2-1, with TRBD1 identical over 7 bases. CDR1 and CDR2 (germline): SEHNR, FQNEAQ (reference sequence). The ends lost 11 bases at V and 7 bases at J; junction bases unmatched: 14. There are 14 residues in the CDR3. Written as DNA, the CDR3 is TGTGCCGCAGGAGGAGACAGGGTTTTAAATGAGCAGTTCTTC. Amino acid sequence: CAAGGDRVLNEQFF.

This clone was detected only a few times. V is TRBV5-4 and J is TRBJ1-4, with no clear D. The ends were cut back, 2 bases at V and 5 bases at J, with 7 bases in the middle. Per germline, CDR1 SGHNT and CDR2 YYREEE (reference sequence). The CDR3 extends over 13 amino acids. CDR3 residues: CASSLYKNEKLFF. The DNA for the CDR3 is TGTGCCAGCAGCTTATACAAGAATGAAAAACTGTTTTTT.

This clone was found many times. One end of the junction varies from germline; a read error may be responsible. V and J are TRBV7-7 and TRBJ2-3, with TRBD2 as a possible D gene (5 bases). From germline, CDR1 is SSHAT and CDR2 FNYEAQ (reference sequence). There are 13 residues in the CDR3. The DNA of the CDR3 is TGTGCTAGCAGCTTAGCGCTGGAGGATACGCAGTATTTT. Protein: CASSLALEDTQYF.